This is a list of T cell receptor beta chains from one sample in a study of brain T cells in children with intractable seizures. Sequenced by immunoSEQ multiplex PCR; TCRdb stores in-frame clones only, minus some. The table lists hundreds of thousands of clones, over 85% of them singletons. The source material was peripheral blood, sampled 4 to 5 months after surgery. These receptors originate from a boy under two years old with tuberous sclerosis and intractable seizures. The CDR3 runs from the conserved cysteine through the conserved F or W. D genes are given only for firm matches. For some rows the clone size is stated as once, few or many, or as a class when expanded; others skip it.

V	size	D	J	CDR3	DNA
TRBV3-1/TRBV3-2	-	-	TRBJ1-2	CASSQSEPRTYGYTF	TGTGCCAGCAGCCAATCCGAGCCGCGTACCTATGGCTACACCTTC
TRBV1	-	-	TRBJ1-4	CTSSDSGHANEKLFF	TGCACCAGCAGCGATTCGGGACACGCGAATGAAAAACTGTTTTTT
TRBV2	once	-	TRBJ1-1	CASTAHSMNTEAFF	TGTGCCAGCACCGCCCACAGTATGAACACTGAAGCTTTCTTT
TRBV7-9	-	-	TRBJ2-1	CASNRVDRSYNEQFF	TGTGCCAGCAACCGGGTGGACAGATCCTACAATGAGCAGTTCTTC
TRBV19	-	-	TRBJ1-1	CASQIFRGSTEAFF	TGTGCCAGCCAGATATTCAGGGGTAGCACTGAAGCTTTCTTT
TRBV30	-	-	TRBJ2-1	CAWSALYNEQFF	TGTGCCTGGAGTGCGCTTTACAATGAGCAGTTCTTC
TRBV15	-	TRBD1	TRBJ1-5	CATSRDRAGNQPQHF	TGTGCCACCAGCAGGGACAGGGCTGGCAATCAGCCCCAGCATTTT
TRBV11-3	-	-	TRBJ1-4	CASSLSGATNEKLFF	TGTGCCAGCAGCTTGTCAGGGGCAACTAATGAAAAACTGTTTTTT
TRBV4-2	-	-	TRBJ2-1	CASSPRQSGYNEQFF	TGTGCCAGCAGCCCCCGGCAGTCAGGATACAATGAGCAGTTCTTC
TRBV30	few	-	TRBJ1-5	CAWRRTHYRAQGGKQPQHF	TGTGCCTGGCGACGTACACATTACAGGGCTCAAGGAGGAAAACAGCCCCAGCATTTT
TRBV7-9	-	TRBD1	TRBJ2-7	CASSGRDRSYEQYF	TGTGCCAGCAGCGGACGGGACAGGTCCTACGAGCAGTACTTC
TRBV7-2	once	TRBD2	TRBJ2-3	CASSLGLAGGPSGDTQYF	TGTGCCAGCAGCCTCGGACTAGCGGGAGGCCCCTCCGGGGATACGCAGTATTTT
TRBV28	-	TRBD1	TRBJ1-6	CASSPNRDRANSPLHF	TGTGCCAGCAGCCCAAACCGGGACAGGGCGAATTCACCCCTCCACTTT
TRBV28	-	-	TRBJ1-2	CATLTQTDLSGYTF	TGTGCCACCCTTACTCAGACAGACTTGAGCGGCTACACCTTC
TRBV11-2	-	TRBD2	TRBJ2-2	CASSLGVRFAGENTGELFF	TGTGCCAGCAGCTTAGGAGTACGCTTTGCGGGGGAGAACACCGGGGAGCTGTTTTTT
TRBV30	-	TRBD1	TRBJ1-5	CAWSVGTDHNQPQHF	TGTGCCTGGAGTGTAGGGACAGACCACAATCAGCCCCAGCATTTT
TRBV6-6	-	-	TRBJ1-1	CASSPGRLDTEAFF	TGTGCCAGCAGCCCAGGGAGGTTGGACACTGAAGCTTTCTTT
TRBV3-1/TRBV3-2	-	TRBD2	TRBJ2-6	CASSQRTFLAGNSGANVLTF	TGTGCCAGCAGCCAAAGGACCTTTCTAGCGGGGAACTCTGGGGCCAACGTCCTGACTTTC
TRBV6-4	few	TRBD2	TRBJ2-3	CASSDSRGGTDTQYF	TGTGCCAGCAGTGACTCGCGGGGGGGCACAGATACGCAGTATTTT
TRBV24-1	-	TRBD2	TRBJ2-1	CATSDVTSGAYNEQFF	TGTGCCACCAGTGACGTGACTAGCGGAGCCTACAATGAGCAGTTCTTC
TRBV27	few	-	TRBJ1-5	CASSLLGTNQPQHF	TGTGCCAGCAGTTTATTGGGAACCAATCAGCCCCAGCATTTT
TRBV5-6	-	-	TRBJ2-5	CASSHRDPLRETQYF	TGTGCCAGCAGTCACCGGGACCCCCTTAGGGAGACCCAGTACTTC
TRBV7-9	once	TRBD1	TRBJ1-2	CASSLMPEQGEIDYGYTF	TGTGCCAGCAGCTTAATGCCCGAACAGGGGGAGATTGACTATGGCTACACCTTC
TRBV18	-	TRBD2	TRBJ2-1	CASSGSGGEQFF	TGTGCCAGCTCAGGTTCGGGGGGTGAGCAGTTCTTC
TRBV6-2/TRBV6-3	-	-	TRBJ1-5	CASSLGRGGQPQHF	TGTGCCAGCAGTTTGGGACGAGGGGGTCAGCCCCAGCATTTT
TRBV5-5	-	-	TRBJ1-1	CASSLSGASGTEAFF	TGTGCCAGCAGCTTGTCGGGGGCTTCGGGCACTGAAGCTTTCTTT
TRBV25-1	-	TRBD1	TRBJ2-7	CASSEGTGIYEQYF	TGTGCCAGCAGTGAAGGGACAGGGATATACGAGCAGTACTTC